The 28 T cell receptor beta chains presented below share a single source sample, sequenced in a study of cytomegalovirus exposure and HLA in healthy donors. PCR used 60 Vbeta primers and 13 Jbeta primers. TCRdb's table, derived via immunoSEQ multiplex PCR, lists solely in-frame clones and lacks some. The data hold around 170,000 clones, with roughly 82% observed a single time. The sample was PBMCs. The receptors here all came from a woman between 45 and 60 years old in good health and CMV-seropositive.

The chain is built from TRBV7-9 and TRBJ2-7; maybe TRBD1 (5 bases). The germline V and J ends were trimmed by 4 bases and 3 bases, with 13 bases remaining between them. The CDR3 extends over 14 amino acids. The germline CDR1 and CDR2 sequences are SEHNR and FQNEAQ (reference sequence). The CDR3: CASSSDSKGYEQYF. The CDR3 nucleotides read TGTGCCAGCAGCTCAGACAGTAAAGGCTACGAGCAGTACTTC. Using reference TRBV7-9 and TRBJ2-7 for the parts outside the CDR3, the full variable domain is DTGVSQNPRHKITKRGQNVTFRCDPISEHNRLYWYRQTLGQGPEFLTYFQNEAQLEKSRLLSDRFSAERPKGSFSTLEIQRTEQGDSAMYLCASSSDSKGYEQYFGPGTRLTVT.

To note about this clone: At one end the junction does not follow the germline gene, possibly because of a read error. The rearrangement uses TRBV6-4 and TRBJ1-6, with D maybe TRBD1 (6 bases). The germline gives CDR1 MRHNA, CDR2 SNTAGT. This CDR3 has 15 residues. In DNA form, the CDR3 reads TGTGCCAGCAGTTACTCGGGGGCTGGTAATTCACCCCTCCACTTT. It yields the protein CASSYSGAGNSPLHF.

The chain's CDR3 is CASSYLDGYTF. The CDR3 DNA reads TGTGCCAGCAGTTACTTAGATGGCTACACCTTC. The genes are TRBV6-5 and TRBJ1-2; D not certain. Germline CDR1 reads MNHEY; CDR2 reads SVGAGI. The CDR3 consists of 11 residues. Trimming took 1 base from V and 6 from J, leaving 3 bases between them.

The chain carries TRBV2 and TRBJ2-3; 9 positions match TRBD2. Germline V CDR1 and CDR2: SNHLY, FYNNEI. The CDR3 is 15 amino acids. The junction had 10 bases not matched to a gene; V was cut back by 6 bases and J by 6 bases. The CDR3 reads CASRRLAAGEDTQYF. DNA of the CDR3: TGTGCCAGCAGAAGACTAGCGGCGGGGGAGGATACGCAGTATTTT.

CDR3 coding DNA: TGTGCCAGCAGACGCCGACAGGGGGCCTACGAGCAGTACTTC. Protein: CASRRRQGAYEQYF. This chain joins TRBV6-6 and TRBJ2-7; 9 bases map to TRBD1. CDR1 and CDR2 from the germline V gene are MNHNY and SVGAGI (reference sequence). With 6 bases clipped from V and 2 bases from J, the junction kept 5 bases outside the gene matches. The CDR3 sequence is 14 residues long.

The sample holds a few counts of this clone. CDR3 bases: TGTGCCAGCACCAGGGACAGACTTAATGAAAAACTGTTTTTT. Its protein product is CASTRDRLNEKLFF. V is TRBV6-1 and J is TRBJ1-4; TRBD1 matches 7 bases. The CDR3 length is 14 residues. The ends lost 7 bases at V and 4 bases at J; junction bases unmatched: 6. CDR1 is MNHNS, CDR2 SASEGT, per germline.

V and J are TRBV6-5 and TRBJ2-2; D possibly corresponds to TRBD1 (5 bases). The V gene lost 8 bases and the J gene lost 2 bases, with 9 bases spanning the gap. The CDR3 extends over 13 amino acids. Germline V lookup: CDR1 MNHEY, CDR2 SVGAGI. CDR3 region: CASRQTNTGELFF. DNA of the CDR3: TGTGCCAGCCGACAGACTAACACCGGGGAGCTGTTTTTT.

The chain employs TRBV11-1 and TRBJ2-1, with D perhaps matching TRBD2 (6 bases). The CDR3 length is 16 residues. Germline values: CDR1 SGHAT, CDR2 FQDESV (reference sequence). The V gene lost 1 base and the J gene lost 5 bases, with 15 bases spanning the gap. The CDR3 nucleotides read TGTGCCAGCAGCTTAGGGCGAGGGGAGGCCCACAATGAGCAGTTCTTC. This gives the protein CASSLGRGEAHNEQFF.

The gene calls are TRBV15 and TRBJ1-2; D unclear. The CDR3 is 16 residues long. Looked up from germline, CDR1 is LNHNV and CDR2 is YYDKDF (reference sequence). The V end was cut by 0 bases, the J end by 0 bases, with 11 bases between. The CDR3 bases are TGTGCCACCAGCAGAGATCTAGTTGGTGCTAACTATGGCTACACCTTC. This encodes CATSRDLVGANYGYTF.

Only a few counts were recorded for this clone. The genes are TRBV5-4 and TRBJ2-7; 7 bases line up with TRBD1. The V gene's germline CDR1 is SGHNT and CDR2 YYREEE (reference sequence). V was pared by 4 bases and J by 3 bases, with 4 bases of the junction left unmatched. This CDR3 contains 13 residues. CDR3 amino acids: CASSDRQGYEQYF. CDR3 nucleotides: TGTGCCAGCAGCGACCGACAGGGCTACGAGCAGTACTTC.

This sequence joins TRBV6-5 and TRBJ2-3; a possible D gene is TRBD1 (6 bases). The germline V gene has CDR1 MNHEY and CDR2 SVGAGI. The CDR3 has 15 residues. V lost 2 bases and J 0 bases, leaving 9 bases between the germline ends. The CDR3 region is CASSYSQGSTDTQYF. As DNA, the CDR3 is TGTGCCAGCAGTTACAGCCAGGGGAGCACAGATACGCAGTATTTT.

This clone was counted once. V and J are TRBV20-1 and TRBJ1-1, with TRBD1 identical over 7 bases. From germline, CDR1 is DFQATT and CDR2 SNEGSKA (reference sequence). Trimming cost V 5 bases and J 11 bases; bases outside gene matches: 5. The CDR3 is 10 amino acids. This chain's CDR3 is CSASGTAAFF. The CDR3 DNA sequence: TGCAGTGCTTCCGGGACAGCCGCTTTCTTT.

This clone was found a few times. The chain joins TRBV5-5 to TRBJ1-1; 7 positions agree with TRBD1. The CDR3 sequence is 14 residues long. Unmatched junction bases numbered 13, after V lost 2 bases and J lost 12 bases. The germline V gene has CDR1 SGHKS and CDR2 YYEKEE (reference sequence). CDR3: CASSFGGPGQITFF. The CDR3 DNA is TGTGCCAGCAGCTTCGGGGGTCCGGGACAGATAACTTTCTTT.

The chain carries TRBV2 and TRBJ1-1; no definite D call. Germline CDR1 is SNHLY and CDR2 is FYNNEI. The germline V and J ends were trimmed by 1 base and 8 bases, with 17 bases remaining between them. CDR3 size: 15 residues. The CDR3 sequence: CASSEGFQSRGEAFF. DNA of the CDR3: TGTGCCAGCAGTGAAGGGTTTCAGAGTCGCGGAGAAGCTTTCTTT.

The V and J genes are TRBV6-6 and TRBJ1-5, with TRBD1 identical over 7 bases. Germline CDR1 reads MNHNY; CDR2 reads SVGAGI (reference sequence). CDR3 length: 12 residues. J lost 11 bases, V lost 2 bases, and 3 bases had no gene match. The CDR3 sequence is CASSYPGQAQHF. In DNA form, the CDR3 reads TGTGCCAGCAGTTACCCAGGACAGGCCCAGCATTTT.

The J gene is TRBJ2-3, the V gene TRBV14; D unclear. V lost 6 bases and J lost 8, with 12 bases in between. This CDR3 is built from 12 residues. The germline CDR1 and CDR2 sequences are SGHDN and FVKESK. DNA of the CDR3: TGTGCCAGCAGTTCACAAACCGTTACGCAGTATTTT. It translates to CASSSQTVTQYF.

The rearrangement uses TRBV4-2 and TRBJ2-7; possible D gene TRBD2, 7 bases. The CDR3 is 15 residues long. Germline CDR1 reads LGHNA; CDR2 reads YNFKEQ. Trimming left V 4 bases short and J 0 bases short, with 13 bases between. The CDR3 DNA sequence: TGTGCCAGCAGCCCCACTCGGGGGGCCTCCTACGAGCAGTACTTC. Its protein product is CASSPTRGASYEQYF.

The CDR3 DNA is TGTGCCTGGAGTGTAGAGGGAAGCGGGCTGAAGTACGAGCAGTACTTC. This translates into CAWSVEGSGLKYEQYF. The J gene is TRBJ2-7, the V gene TRBV30, with a weak D call TRBD2 (6 bases). The V end lost 0 bases, the J end lost 4 bases, and 19 bases lay between the germline ends. Germline CDR1 reads GTSNPN; CDR2 reads SVGIG (reference sequence). The CDR3 spans 16 residues.

The chain recombines TRBV18 with TRBJ2-5; possible D gene TRBD1, 7 bases. V shed 4 bases and J shed 5 bases, with 17 bases lying between them. This CDR3 is 15 amino acids long. The germline V gene has CDR1 KGHSH and CDR2 LQKENI. In DNA, the CDR3 is TGTGCCAGCTCACGCGAAGGAGGGGGCGGTGAGACCCAGTACTTC. It is translated as CASSREGGGGETQYF.

V is TRBV5-1 and J is TRBJ2-7; D remains ambiguous. V was trimmed by 1 base and J by 2 bases, leaving 10 bases between them. The CDR3 is made up of 14 amino acids. Germline lookup yields CDR1 SGHRS and CDR2 YFSETQ. CDR3 protein: CASSLYAFTYEQYF. CDR3 bases: TGCGCCAGCAGCTTGTATGCGTTTACCTACGAGCAGTACTTC.

This clone occurred once. The genes are TRBV6-6 and TRBJ2-5; D may be TRBD1 (6 bases). The CDR3 is 15 amino acids. Germline V CDR1 and CDR2: MNHNY, SVGAGI (reference sequence). V was shortened by 7 bases and J by 5 bases, with 20 bases between the two germline ends. The CDR3 here is CASTPGRGNFETQYF. The CDR3 DNA reads TGTGCCAGCACCCCGGGCAGGGGAAATTTCGAGACCCAGTACTTC.

The V call is TRBV5-1, the J call TRBJ1-1, with 8 bases aligning to TRBD1. The CDR3 is 13 amino acids. Trimming took 3 bases from V and 4 from J; bases not matched to a gene: 2. Germline V gene data show CDR1 as SGHRS and CDR2 as YFSETQ. The CDR3 DNA reads as TGCGCCAGCAGCTCGCAGGGGGCCACTGAAGCTTTCTTT. The encoded protein is CASSSQGATEAFF.

This chain connects TRBV7-3 to TRBJ2-7; TRBD1 matches 9 bases. J lost 3 bases, V lost 5 bases, and 5 bases had no gene match. The germline CDR1 and CDR2 sequences are SGHTA and FQGTGA. CDR3 length: 14 amino acids. CDR3 protein: CASSAGTGLYEQYF. The CDR3 DNA is TGTGCCAGCAGCGCCGGGACAGGGCTCTACGAGCAGTACTTC.

This rearrangement joins TRBV11-1 to TRBJ2-1, with TRBD2 as a possible D gene (6 bases). Per the germline V gene, CDR1 is SGHAT and CDR2 is FQDESV (reference sequence). This CDR3 is built from 12 residues. Deletions cut 3 bases from V and 9 bases from J, with 9 bases between. The CDR3 here is CASSFQEGEQFF. In DNA form, the CDR3 reads TGTGCCAGCAGCTTCCAGGAGGGTGAGCAGTTCTTC.

The rearrangement uses TRBV5-4 and TRBJ2-1, with D possibly TRBD1 on 5 matching bases. The CDR3 consists of 14 residues. Trimming cost V 2 bases and J 5 bases, with 11 bases left between them. From germline, CDR1 is SGHNT and CDR2 YYREEE (reference sequence). CDR3 in amino acids: CASSFWQGHNEQFF. The CDR3 DNA reads TGTGCCAGCAGCTTCTGGCAGGGCCACAATGAGCAGTTCTTC.

This rearrangement joins TRBV28 to TRBJ1-5; D gene ambiguous. The CDR3 consists of 11 residues. Germline V gives CDR1 MDHEN, CDR2 SYDVKM. V was pared by 6 bases and J by 3 bases, with 3 bases between. CDR3 region: CASSHNQPQHF. The CDR3 coding sequence is TGTGCCAGCAGCCACAATCAGCCCCAGCATTTT.

The J gene is TRBJ2-1, the V gene TRBV18, with D possibly TRBD1 on 6 matching bases. Germline loops: CDR1 KGHSH, CDR2 LQKENI. The CDR3 runs to 13 residues. Trimming stripped 3 bases from V and 5 bases from J, with 8 bases between. CDR3 loop: CASSPRGHNEQFF. The DNA of the CDR3 is TGTGCCAGCTCACCCAGGGGCCACAATGAGCAGTTCTTC.

The chain links TRBV7-2 to TRBJ2-2; D not resolved. CDR1 is SGHTA and CDR2 is FQGNSA in the germline V gene. The CDR3 runs 15 residues. With 7 bases removed from V and 0 bases from J, the gap between germline ends came to 12 bases. The CDR3 reads CASILGRANTGELFF. The CDR3, as DNA: TGTGCCAGCATCCTCGGTAGAGCGAACACCGGGGAGCTGTTTTTT.